This TCR beta chain appears in the sequencing data of a study of human T cells and chemical hapten exposure. Study findings and constraints: Sensitization with DPC brought no change to TCRs above 1 in 1000 in frequency.

TCRdb itself ran the RACE reads through MiXCR, one entry per CDR3 protein. The sample lists about 190,000 distinct CDR3 sequences, under 30% occurring once. This clonotype appeared a few times. Its antigen is not identified. Time point defined: patch test 3, about 24 weeks after DPC sensitization. Treatment specified: therapeutic diphenylcyclopropenone sensitization with weekly scalp DPC. Alopecia patients deemed DPC-suitable, aged 18 to 70, excluding pregnancy. CDR1 and CDR2 from the germline V gene are MNHNS and SASEGT. The CDR3 loop spans 14 amino acids. V gave up 7 bases and J gave up 0 bases, with 11 bases separating them.

The genes are TRBV6-1 and TRBJ2-3, with D perhaps TRBD2 (6 bases). The sample in question was whole blood, obtained in connection with sensitization to the hapten diphenylcyclopropenone (DPC). The receptor's source is a woman in her 40s with alopecia areata. Some clones in this sample may be carry-over from other donors' samples. CDR3: CASKIADSTDTQYF. The CDR3, as DNA: TGTGCCAGCAAAATAGCGGATAGCACAGATACGCAGTATTTT.